Below are 3 T cell receptor beta chains sequenced from a single sample in a study of T cell responses to AZD1222 COVID-19 vaccine. Sequencing was performed with immunoSEQ multiplex PCR; in TCRdb, only in-frame clones are kept and a portion is missing. The data show about 170,000 clones, about nine tenths seen once. The starting material was peripheral blood, obtained on day 0 of AZD1222 vaccination. The receptor set was obtained from an adult in good health.

This chain uses TRBV19 with TRBJ2-1, with D unclear. Germline CDR1 and CDR2: LNHDA and SQIVND (reference sequence). This CDR3 is 15 amino acids long. With 0 bases removed from V and 0 bases from J, the gap between germline ends came to 6 bases. CDR3 loop: CASSIDPGSYNEQFF. The CDR3 region has the DNA TGTGCCAGTAGTATAGACCCGGGCTCCTACAATGAGCAGTTCTTC.

The CDR3 coding sequence is TGTGCCAGCTCACCACCGAGACAGGGGGGGGCAGATACGCAGTATTTT. This sequence encodes CASSPPRQGGADTQYF. The V and J genes are TRBV18 and TRBJ2-3; 9 bases are a match to TRBD1. The CDR3 totals 16 residues. V lost 0 bases, J lost 4 bases, and 5 bases stayed unmatched. Germline CDR1 is KGHSH and CDR2 is LQKENI. The full variable domain, rest sourced from reference TRBV18 and TRBJ2-3, is NAGVMQNPRHLVRRRGQEARLRCSPMKGHSHVYWYRQLPEEGLKFMVYLQKENIIDESGMPKERFSAEFPKEGPSILRIQQVVRGDSAAYFCASSPPRQGGADTQYFGPGTRLTVL.

The CDR3 sequence: CASSLVQGALRETQYF. CDR3 nucleotides: TGTGCCAGCAGCTTAGTACAGGGGGCTCTTCGGGAGACCCAGTACTTC. V and J are TRBV7-6 and TRBJ2-5; the match to TRBD1 covers 9 bases. This CDR3 contains 16 residues. Germline values: CDR1 SGHVS, CDR2 FNYEAQ. The V gene end was trimmed by 1 base and the J gene end by 5 bases; junction bases not matched to a gene: 8.